These 9 T cell receptor beta chains were sequenced from one sample in a study of CD8+CD57+ T cells in acquired aplastic anemia. Previously, flow cytometry had revealed CD8+CD57+ cell expansion in the patients chosen for sequencing. Profiling that covered TCR beta VDJ and CDR3 relied on genomic DNA as its template. From the reads, TCRdb called clonotypes with MiXCR, one entry per CDR3 protein. The table has approximately 260,000 distinct CDR3 sequences, less than 85% seen once. Sequencing was carried out using sorted CD4+, CD8+, or CD8+CD57+ T cells (not recorded which) from PBMCs. The receptors shown here come from a human donor with aplastic anemia.

This clonotype is a singleton in its sample. The chain joins TRBV20-1 to TRBJ2-1; TRBD2 matches at 9 bases. CDR3 length: 14 residues. V lost 4 bases to trimming and J lost 9 bases; unmatched junction nucleotides: 10. Per the germline V gene, CDR1 is DFQATT and CDR2 is SNEGSKA (reference sequence). CDR3: CSANSGSRGGEQFF. In DNA, the CDR3 is TGCAGTGCTAATAGCGGGAGTAGGGGCGGTGAGCAGTTCTTC.

The V and J genes are TRBV2 and TRBJ1-1, with no clear D. V was shortened by 3 bases and J by 2 bases, with 13 bases between the two germline ends. This CDR3 is 15 amino acids long. Germline V gene data show CDR1 as SNHLY and CDR2 as FYNNEI. This CDR3 reads CASSDDRSANTEAFF. For the CDR3, the DNA is TGTGCCAGCAGTGACGATCGGTCAGCCAACACTGAAGCTTTCTTT.

This clonotype was detected once. V and J are TRBV7-2 and TRBJ1-2; tentative D call: TRBD1 (5 bases). The CDR3 is 15 amino acids. Trimming took 5 bases from V and 14 from J, leaving 27 bases between them. Per germline, CDR1 SGHTA and CDR2 FQGNSA. The CDR3 sequence: CASSPPGGGIYEQTF. CDR3 in DNA: TGTGCCAGCAGCCCCCCGGGGGGGGGTATCTACGAGCAGACCTTC.

This clonotype turned up a few times. Just one base apart from a much larger clone, this may be a read error. The chain has TRBV10-1 and TRBJ2-2, with TRBD2 matching over 7 bases. CDR1 is WNHNN and CDR2 is SYGVQD in the germline V gene (reference sequence). The CDR3 is made up of 21 amino acids. The ends lost 0 bases at V and 0 bases at J; junction bases unmatched: 16. Written as DNA, the CDR3 is TGCGCCAGCAGTGAGTCTGTCAGGAGGACGGGGGGTTACGCGAACACCGGGGAGCTGTTTTTT. Translation: CASSESVRRTGGYANTGELFF.

As for this clonotype: One junction end disagrees with the germline gene, perhaps due to a read error. The rearrangement uses TRBV2 and TRBJ2-3; 9 positions agree with TRBD2. In germline, CDR1 is SNHLY, CDR2 FYNNEI. This CDR3 spans 14 amino acids. The CDR3 spells CASSSAGGPDMEDF. CDR3 coding DNA: TGTGCCAGCAGCTCAGCGGGAGGTCCCGACATGGAGGATTTT.

The genes are TRBV5-5 and TRBJ2-3; TRBD1 agrees at 7 bases. J gave up 8 bases and V 0 bases, and 6 bases lay outside the gene matches. The CDR3 length is 14 residues. CDR1 is SGHKS, CDR2 YYEKEE, per germline (reference sequence). The CDR3 region has the DNA TGTGCCAGCAGCTTGGACAGGGGTGCAGCTACGCAGTATTTT. Translated: CASSLDRGAATQYF. Complete variable domain (other parts from reference TRBV5-5 and TRBJ2-3): DAGVTQSPTHLIKTRGQQVTLRCSPISGHKSVSWYQQVLGQGPQFIFQYYEKEERGRGNFPDRFSARQFPNYSSELNVNALLLGDSALYLCASSLDRGAATQYFGPGTRLTVL.

The chain couples TRBV9 to TRBJ2-4; D unresolved. V was cut by 3 bases and J by 8 bases, with 9 bases left in between. The CDR3 is made up of 12 amino acids. CDR1 and CDR2 (germline): SGDLS, YYNGEE. The DNA for the CDR3 is TGTGCCAGCAGCGGGGATGGGGACATTCAGTACTTC. It is translated as CASSGDGDIQYF.

Concerning this clonotype: At one end the junction does not follow the germline gene, possibly because of a read error. J is TRBJ2-3 and V is TRBV9; 11 bases agree with TRBD2. This CDR3 region has 14 residues. Germline values: CDR1 SGDLS, CDR2 YYNGEE. CDR3 in amino acids: CASSVGTSGIEKHF. CDR3 nucleotide sequence: TGTGCCAGCAGCGTCGGGACTAGCGGAATAGAGAAGCATTTT.

Worth noting for this clonotype: One junction end does not reproduce the germline sequence, and a read error may be involved. The V gene is TRBV15, the J gene TRBJ2-3; 8 bases match TRBD2. Germline V lookup: CDR1 LNHNV, CDR2 YYDKDF (reference sequence). This CDR3 has 14 residues. CDR3 in DNA: TGTGCCAGCAGCTGCGCGGGAGGTCCCTATACGCAGTATTTT. Protein product: CASSCAGGPYTQYF.